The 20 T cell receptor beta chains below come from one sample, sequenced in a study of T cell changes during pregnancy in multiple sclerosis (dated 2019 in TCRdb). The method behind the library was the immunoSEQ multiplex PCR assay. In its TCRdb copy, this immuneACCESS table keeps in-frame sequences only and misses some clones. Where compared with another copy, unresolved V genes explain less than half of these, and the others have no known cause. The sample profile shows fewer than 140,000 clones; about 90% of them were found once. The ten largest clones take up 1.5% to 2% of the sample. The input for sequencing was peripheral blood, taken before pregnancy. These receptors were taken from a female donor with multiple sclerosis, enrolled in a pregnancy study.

CDR3 nucleotide sequence: TGTGCCAGCTCACCACTTAGGCTAGCGGACAATGAGCAGTTCTTC. Amino acid sequence: CASSPLRLADNEQFF. V and J are TRBV18 and TRBJ2-1; 7 positions match TRBD2. With 1 base clipped from V and 5 bases from J, the junction kept 5 bases outside the gene matches. This CDR3 spans 15 amino acids. CDR1 and CDR2 (germline): KGHSH, LQKENI.

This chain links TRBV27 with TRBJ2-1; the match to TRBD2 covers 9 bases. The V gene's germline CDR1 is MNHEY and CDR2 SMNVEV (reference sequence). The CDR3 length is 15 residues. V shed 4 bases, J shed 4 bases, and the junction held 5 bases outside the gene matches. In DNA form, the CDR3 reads TGTGCCAGCAGTTATGGGACTAGCACATACAATGAGCAGTTCTTC. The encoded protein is CASSYGTSTYNEQFF.

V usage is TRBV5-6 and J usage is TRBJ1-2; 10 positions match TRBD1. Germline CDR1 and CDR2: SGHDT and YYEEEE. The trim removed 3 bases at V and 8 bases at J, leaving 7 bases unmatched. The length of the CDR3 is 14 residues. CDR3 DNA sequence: TGTGCCAGCAGCTCAACCGGGACAGGGGTAGGCTACACCTTC. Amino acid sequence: CASSSTGTGVGYTF.

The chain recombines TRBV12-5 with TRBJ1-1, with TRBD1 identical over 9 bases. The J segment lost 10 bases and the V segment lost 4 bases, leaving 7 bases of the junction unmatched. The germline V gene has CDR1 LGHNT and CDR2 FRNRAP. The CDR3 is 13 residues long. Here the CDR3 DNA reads TGTGCTAGTGGTTCTGGGACAGGGCGTATAGCTTTCTTT. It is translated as CASGSGTGRIAFF.

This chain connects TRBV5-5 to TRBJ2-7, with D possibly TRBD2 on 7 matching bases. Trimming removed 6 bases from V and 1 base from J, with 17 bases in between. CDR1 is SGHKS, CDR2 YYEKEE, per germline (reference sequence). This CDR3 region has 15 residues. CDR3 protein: CASTWWGGASYEQYF. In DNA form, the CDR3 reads TGTGCCAGCACCTGGTGGGGGGGCGCTTCCTACGAGCAGTACTTC.

CDR3: CASSPGTGTYEQYF. The CDR3 bases are TGTGCCAGCAGTCCCGGGACAGGGACCTACGAGCAGTACTTC. This chain joins TRBV2 and TRBJ2-7; 9 positions agree with TRBD1. The germline CDR1 and CDR2 sequences are SNHLY and FYNNEI. The V segment lost 5 bases and the J segment 2 bases; nucleotides outside the gene matches: 4. The CDR3 has 14 residues.

The CDR3 is CASSFFRVNTGELFF. CDR3 DNA sequence: TGTGCCAGCAGCTTCTTCAGGGTGAACACCGGGGAGCTGTTTTTT. This chain uses TRBV5-4 with TRBJ2-2; D may be TRBD1 (5 bases). V lost 2 bases to trimming and J lost 1 base, with 9 bases between them. The germline V gene encodes CDR1 SGHNT and CDR2 YYREEE (reference sequence). This CDR3 region has 15 residues. Full variable domain (remainder filled in from reference TRBV5-4 and TRBJ2-2): ETGVTQSPTHLIKTRGQQVTLRCSSQSGHNTVSWYQQALGQGPQFIFQYYREEENGRGNFPPRFSGLQFPNYSSELNVNALELDDSALYLCASSFFRVNTGELFFGEGSRLTVL.

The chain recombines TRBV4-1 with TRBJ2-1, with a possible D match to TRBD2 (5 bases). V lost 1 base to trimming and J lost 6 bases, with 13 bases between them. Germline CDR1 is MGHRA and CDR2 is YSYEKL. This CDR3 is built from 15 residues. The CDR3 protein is CASSQGPSPRNEQFF. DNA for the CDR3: TGCGCCAGCAGCCAAGGGCCTAGCCCCCGCAATGAGCAGTTCTTC.

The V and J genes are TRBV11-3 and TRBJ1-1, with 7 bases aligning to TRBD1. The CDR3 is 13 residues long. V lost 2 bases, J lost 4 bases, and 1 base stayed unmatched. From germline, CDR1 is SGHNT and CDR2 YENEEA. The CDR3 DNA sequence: TGTGCCAGCAGCTTAAGGGGGCGCACTGAAGCTTTCTTT. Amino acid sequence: CASSLRGRTEAFF. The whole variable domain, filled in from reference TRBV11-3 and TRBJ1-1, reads EAGVVQSPRYKIIEKKQPVAFWCNPISGHNTLYWYLQNLGQGPELLIRYENEEAVDDSQLPKDRFSAERLKGVDSTLKIQPAELGDSAVYLCASSLRGRTEAFFGQGTRLTVV.

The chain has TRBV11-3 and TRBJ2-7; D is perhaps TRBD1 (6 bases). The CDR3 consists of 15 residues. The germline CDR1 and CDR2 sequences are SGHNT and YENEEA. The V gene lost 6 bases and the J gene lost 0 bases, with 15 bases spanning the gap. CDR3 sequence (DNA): TGTGCCAGCAGGCCTTCTCGGGACAACTCCTACGAGCAGTACTTC. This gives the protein CASRPSRDNSYEQYF.

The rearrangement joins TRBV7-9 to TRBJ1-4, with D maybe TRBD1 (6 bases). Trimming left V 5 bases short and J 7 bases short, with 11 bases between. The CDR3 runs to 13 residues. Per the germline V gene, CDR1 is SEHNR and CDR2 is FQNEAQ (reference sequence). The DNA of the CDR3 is TGTGCCAGCAGCAAACAGGGAAGTGAAAAACTGTTTTTT. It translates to CASSKQGSEKLFF.

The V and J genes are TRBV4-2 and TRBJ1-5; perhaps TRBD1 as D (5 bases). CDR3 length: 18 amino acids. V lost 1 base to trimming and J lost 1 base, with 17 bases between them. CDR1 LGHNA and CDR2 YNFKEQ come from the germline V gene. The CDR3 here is CASSQGPGVGWSNQPQHF. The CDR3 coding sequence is TGTGCCAGCAGCCAAGGCCCGGGGGTGGGTTGGAGCAATCAGCCCCAGCATTTT.

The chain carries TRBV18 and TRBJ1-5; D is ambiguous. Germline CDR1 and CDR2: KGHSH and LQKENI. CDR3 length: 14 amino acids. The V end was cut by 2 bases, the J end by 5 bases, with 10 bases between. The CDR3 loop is CASSPGRKDQPQHF. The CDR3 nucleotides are TGTGCCAGCTCACCAGGCAGGAAAGATCAGCCCCAGCATTTT. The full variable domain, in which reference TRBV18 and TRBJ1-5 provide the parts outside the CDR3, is NAGVMQNPRHLVRRRGQEARLRCSPMKGHSHVYWYRQLPEEGLKFMVYLQKENIIDESGMPKERFSAEFPKEGPSILRIQQVVRGDSAAYFCASSPGRKDQPQHFGDGTRLSIL.

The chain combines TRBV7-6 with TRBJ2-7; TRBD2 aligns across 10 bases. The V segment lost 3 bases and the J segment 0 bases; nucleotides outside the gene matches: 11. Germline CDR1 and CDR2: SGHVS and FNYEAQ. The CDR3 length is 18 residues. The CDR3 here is CASSLIPLAGGPSYEQYF. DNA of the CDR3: TGTGCCAGCAGCTTGATTCCTTTAGCGGGGGGCCCCTCCTACGAGCAGTACTTC. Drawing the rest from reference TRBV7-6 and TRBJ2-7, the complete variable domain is GAGVSQSPRYKVTKRGQDVALRCDPISGHVSLYWYRQALGQGPEFLTYFNYEAQQDKSGLPNDRFSAERPEGSISTLTIQRTEQRDSAMYRCASSLIPLAGGPSYEQYFGPGTRLTVT.

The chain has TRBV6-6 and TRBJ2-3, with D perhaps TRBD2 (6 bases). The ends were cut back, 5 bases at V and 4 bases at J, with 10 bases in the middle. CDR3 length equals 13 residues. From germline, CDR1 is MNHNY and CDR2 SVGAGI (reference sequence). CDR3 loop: CASSTLASDTQYF. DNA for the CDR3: TGTGCCAGCAGTACCCTAGCGTCAGATACGCAGTATTTT.

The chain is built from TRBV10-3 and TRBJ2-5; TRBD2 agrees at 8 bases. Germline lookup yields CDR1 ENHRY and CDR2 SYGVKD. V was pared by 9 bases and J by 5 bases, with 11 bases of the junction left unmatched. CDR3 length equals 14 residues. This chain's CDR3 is CAIRDGRVGETQYF. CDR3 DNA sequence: TGTGCCATTCGTGACGGGAGGGTTGGGGAGACCCAGTACTTC.

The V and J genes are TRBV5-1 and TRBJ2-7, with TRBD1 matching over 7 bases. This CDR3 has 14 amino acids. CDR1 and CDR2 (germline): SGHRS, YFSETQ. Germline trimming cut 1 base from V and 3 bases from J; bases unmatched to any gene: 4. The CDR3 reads CASSLYYRGYEQYF. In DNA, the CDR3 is TGCGCCAGCAGCTTGTACTACAGGGGCTACGAGCAGTACTTC. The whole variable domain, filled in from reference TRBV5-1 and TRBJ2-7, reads KAGVTQTPRYLIKTRGQQVTLSCSPISGHRSVSWYQQTPGQGLQFLFEYFSETQRNKGNFPGRFSGRQFSNSRSEMNVSTLELGDSALYLCASSLYYRGYEQYFGPGTRLTVT.

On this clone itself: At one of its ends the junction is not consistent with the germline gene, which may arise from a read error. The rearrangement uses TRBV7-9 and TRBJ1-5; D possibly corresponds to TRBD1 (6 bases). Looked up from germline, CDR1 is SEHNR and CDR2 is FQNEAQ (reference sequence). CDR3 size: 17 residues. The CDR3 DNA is TGTGCCAGCAGCCTAGCTCGGGGGGCCGAGTCCAATCAGCCCCAGCATTTT. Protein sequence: CASSLARGAESNQPQHF.

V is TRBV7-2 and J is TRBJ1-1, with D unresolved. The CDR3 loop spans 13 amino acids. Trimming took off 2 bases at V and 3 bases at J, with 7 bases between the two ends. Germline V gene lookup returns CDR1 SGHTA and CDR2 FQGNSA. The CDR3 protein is CASSLNRDTEAFF. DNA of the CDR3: TGTGCCAGCAGCTTAAACCGGGACACTGAAGCTTTCTTT.

The CDR3 nucleotides read TGTGCCAGCAGCCCCGTAGGGAGGGAAACCTACAATGAGCAGTTCTTC. Amino acid sequence: CASSPVGRETYNEQFF. The chain joins TRBV7-3 to TRBJ2-1; 7 bases match TRBD2. The junction had 9 bases not matched to a gene; V was cut back by 5 bases and J by 2 bases. In germline, CDR1 is SGHTA, CDR2 FQGTGA. The CDR3 length is 16 residues. Together with reference TRBV7-3 and TRBJ2-1, the CDR3 gives the full variable domain: GAGVSQTPSNKVTEKGKYVELRCDPISGHTALYWYRQSLGQGPEFLIYFQGTGAADDSGLPNDRFFAVRPEGSVSTLKIQRTERGDSAVYLCASSPVGRETYNEQFFGPGTRLTVL.